A selection of T cell receptor beta chains follows, all from one sample in a study of T-cell reconstitution after alpha-beta-depleted transplantation in children. MiXCR, applied by TCRdb to the PCR reads, yields one record per CDR3 protein. This table has some 550,000 distinct CDR3 sequences, roughly 18% appearing once. The material sequenced was PBMCs from the stem cell graft donor, taken from the stem cell graft. The source of these receptors is a human donor who donated a stem cell graft to a child with acute lymphoblastic leukemia. Both conserved end residues are part of each CDR3. The D gene is left open where the match is weak. Not all rows give a size; the values are once, few, many and, for expanded clones, a class.

clone size,J gene,V gene,D gene,CDR3 protein,CDR3 DNA
few,TRBJ2-1,TRBV5-1,TRBD1,CASSPWGGTGVGEQFF,TGCGCCAGCAGCCCCTGGGGCGGGACAGGGGTGGGTGAGCAGTTCTTC
few,TRBJ2-1,TRBV29-1,NA,CSAEGGAAYNEQFF,TGCAGCGCCGAGGGGGGGGCCGCCTACAATGAGCAGTTCTTC
NA,TRBJ2-3,TRBV2,NA,CASREGVQYF,TGTGCCAGCAGGGAGGGGGTTCAGTATTTT
few,TRBJ2-5,TRBV12-3/TRBV12-4,NA,CASSRQGERLGETQYF,TGTGCCAGCTCCAGGCAGGGCGAACGGTTGGGAGAGACCCAGTACTTC
NA,TRBJ2-5,TRBV18,NA,CASSPNSDVETQYF,TGTGCCAGCTCACCCAACTCCGACGTTGAGACCCAGTACTTC
few,TRBJ1-1,TRBV12-5,NA,CASGPPGGGDTEAFF,TGTGCTAGTGGTCCCCCCGGAGGGGGGGACACTGAAGCTTTCTTT
NA,TRBJ1-1,TRBV5-1,NA,CASSLARGRTEAFF,TGCGCCAGCAGCTTGGCCCGAGGGAGGACTGAAGCTTTCTTT
few,TRBJ1-4,TRBV29-1,NA,CSVVNTFGHGKLFF,TGCAGCGTTGTCAATACGTTCGGCCATGGAAAACTGTTTTTT
few,TRBJ1-6,TRBV6-5,NA,CASSYERAGNSPLHF,TGTGCCAGCAGTTACGAGCGGGCGGGAAATTCACCCCTCCACTTT
NA,TRBJ1-1,TRBV6-5,NA,CASSYVSNTEAFF,TGTGCCAGCAGTTACGTGTCGAACACTGAAGCTTTCTTT
few,TRBJ2-7,TRBV6-5,TRBD2,CASSLASGRAWYEQYF,TGTGCCAGCAGTTTAGCTAGCGGGAGGGCCTGGTACGAGCAGTACTTC
few,TRBJ1-1,TRBV15,NA,CATSRVAVGTEAFF,TGTGCCACCAGCAGGGTGGCCGTTGGAACTGAAGCTTTCTTT
NA,TRBJ2-1,TRBV6-1,TRBD2,CASTESSSGSPNEQFF,TGTGCCAGCACCGAGTCCTCTAGCGGGAGTCCCAATGAGCAGTTCTTC
few,TRBJ2-7,TRBV25-1,NA,CASSDTQQGIYEQYF,TGTGCCAGCAGTGACACCCAACAGGGTATCTACGAGCAGTACTTC
NA,TRBJ1-2,TRBV7-2,NA,CASSPPRDGYTF,TGTGCCAGCAGCCCCCCAAGGGATGGCTACACCTTC
NA,TRBJ1-5,TRBV7-8,NA,CASSLGHVNQPQHF,TGTGCCAGCAGCTTAGGTCACGTCAATCAGCCCCAGCATTTT
NA,TRBJ2-7,TRBV29-1,NA,CSVERAEGYEQYF,TGCAGCGTTGAAAGAGCCGAGGGCTACGAGCAGTACTTC
NA,TRBJ1-4,TRBV27,TRBD1,CASSLLGGSEKLFF,TGTGCCAGCAGTTTGCTAGGGGGCTCAGAAAAACTGTTTTTT
NA,TRBJ2-3,TRBV6-5,TRBD1,CASSYYGQGEDTQYF,TGTGCCAGCAGTTACTACGGACAGGGCGAAGATACGCAGTATTTT
NA,TRBJ2-5,TRBV9,TRBD2,CASSAGGTSGFQETQYF,TGTGCCAGCAGCGCGGGCGGGACTAGCGGGTTCCAAGAGACCCAGTACTTC
NA,TRBJ2-1,TRBV6-2/TRBV6-3,NA,CASSYSTVAQFF,TGTGCCAGCAGTTACTCGACCGTGGCGCAGTTCTTC
few,TRBJ1-5,TRBV27,NA,CASSPTEDSNQPQHF,TGTGCCAGCAGTCCAACGGAGGATAGCAATCAGCCCCAGCATTTT
few,TRBJ1-3,TRBV4-1,NA,CASSQDGRIRSGNTIYF,TGCGCCAGCAGCCAAGATGGCAGAATTCGCTCTGGAAACACCATATATTTT
NA,TRBJ1-1,TRBV12-3/TRBV12-4,NA,CASSRKGMYNTEAFF,TGTGCCAGCTCTCGCAAGGGGATGTATAACACTGAAGCTTTCTTT
NA,TRBJ1-5,TRBV12-3/TRBV12-4,TRBD1,CASSLDSGGRSNQPQHF,TGTGCCAGCAGTTTAGATTCAGGGGGTCGTAGCAATCAGCCCCAGCATTTT
few,TRBJ1-4,TRBV7-9,NA,CASSLDIGLNEKLFF,TGTGCCAGCAGCTTAGATATAGGCCTAAATGAAAAACTGTTTTTT
many,TRBJ1-1,TRBV5-6,NA,CASSLPSQNTEAFF,TGTGCCAGCAGCCTACCCAGCCAGAACACTGAAGCTTTCTTT
few,TRBJ2-7,TRBV5-5,TRBD2,CASSLEGGGGEQYF,TGTGCCAGCAGCTTGGAGGGCGGGGGAGGCGAGCAGTACTTC
NA,TRBJ1-2,TRBV4-2,NA,CASSLSPTGGNYGYTF,TGTGCCAGCAGCCTCTCCCCTACGGGGGGTAACTATGGCTACACCTTC